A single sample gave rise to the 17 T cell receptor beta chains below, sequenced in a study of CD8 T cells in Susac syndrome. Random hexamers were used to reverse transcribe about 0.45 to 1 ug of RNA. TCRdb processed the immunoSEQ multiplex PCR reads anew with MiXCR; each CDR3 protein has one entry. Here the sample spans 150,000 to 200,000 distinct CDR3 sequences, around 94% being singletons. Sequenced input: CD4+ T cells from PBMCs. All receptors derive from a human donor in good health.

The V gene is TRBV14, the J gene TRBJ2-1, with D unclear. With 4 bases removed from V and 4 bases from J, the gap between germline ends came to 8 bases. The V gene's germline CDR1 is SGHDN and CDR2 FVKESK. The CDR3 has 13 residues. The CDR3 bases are TGTGCCAGCAGCCCGGATCTGTACAATGAGCAGTTCTTC. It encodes CASSPDLYNEQFF. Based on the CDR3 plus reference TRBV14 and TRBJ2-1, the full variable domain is EAGVTQFPSHSVIEKGQTVTLRCDPISGHDNLYWYRRVMGKEIKFLLHFVKESKQDESGMPNNRFLAERTGGTYSTLKVQPAELEDSGVYFCASSPDLYNEQFFGPGTRLTVL.

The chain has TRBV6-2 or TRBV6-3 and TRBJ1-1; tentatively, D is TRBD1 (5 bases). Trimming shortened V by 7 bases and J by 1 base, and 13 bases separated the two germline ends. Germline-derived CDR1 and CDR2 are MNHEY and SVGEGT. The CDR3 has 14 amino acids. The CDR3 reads CASKGGTGNTEAFF. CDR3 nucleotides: TGTGCCAGCAAAGGCGGCACAGGGAACACTGAAGCTTTCTTT.

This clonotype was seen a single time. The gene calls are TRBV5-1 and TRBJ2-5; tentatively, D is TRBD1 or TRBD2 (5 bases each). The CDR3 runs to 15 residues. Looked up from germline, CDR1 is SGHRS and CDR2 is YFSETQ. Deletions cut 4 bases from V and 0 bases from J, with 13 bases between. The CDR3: CASSIYGTDQETQYF. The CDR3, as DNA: TGCGCCAGCAGCATTTACGGGACGGACCAAGAGACCCAGTACTTC.

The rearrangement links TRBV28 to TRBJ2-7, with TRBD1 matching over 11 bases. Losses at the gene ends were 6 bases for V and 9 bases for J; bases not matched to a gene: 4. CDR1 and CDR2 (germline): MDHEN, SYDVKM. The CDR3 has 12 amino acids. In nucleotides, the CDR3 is TGTGCCAGCAGCGGGACAGGGGGAAGGCAGTACTTC. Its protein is CASSGTGGRQYF.

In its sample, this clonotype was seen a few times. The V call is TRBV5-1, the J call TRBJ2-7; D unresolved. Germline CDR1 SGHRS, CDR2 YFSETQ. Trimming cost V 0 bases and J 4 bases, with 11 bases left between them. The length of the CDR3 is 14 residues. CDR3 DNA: TGCGCCAGCAGCTTGGCCGGGCGAGTTTACGAGCAGTACTTC. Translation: CASSLAGRVYEQYF.

CDR3 in amino acids: CASSLQGKGYNEQFF. The CDR3 coding sequence is TGTGCCAGCAGCCTACAGGGCAAGGGGTACAATGAGCAGTTCTTC. V is TRBV3-1 and J is TRBJ2-1; weak D call: TRBD1 (6 bases). Deletions cut 4 bases from V and 4 bases from J, with 14 bases between. CDR1 is LGHDT and CDR2 is YNNKEL in the germline V gene (reference sequence). This CDR3 has 15 residues.

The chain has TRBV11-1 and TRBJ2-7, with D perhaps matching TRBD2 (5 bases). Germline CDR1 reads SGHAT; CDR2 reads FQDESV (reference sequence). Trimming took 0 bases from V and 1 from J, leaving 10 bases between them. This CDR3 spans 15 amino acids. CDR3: CASSLARAGSYEQYF. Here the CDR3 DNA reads TGTGCCAGCAGCTTAGCCCGGGCGGGTTCCTACGAGCAGTACTTC.

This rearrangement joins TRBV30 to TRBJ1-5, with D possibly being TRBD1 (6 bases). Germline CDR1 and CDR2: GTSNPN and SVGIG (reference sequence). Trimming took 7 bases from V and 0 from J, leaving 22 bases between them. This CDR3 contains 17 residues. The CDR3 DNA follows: TGTGCCTTCTCCGGGACAAGGAAATTCCTTAGCAATCAGCCCCAGCATTTT. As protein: CAFSGTRKFLSNQPQHF.

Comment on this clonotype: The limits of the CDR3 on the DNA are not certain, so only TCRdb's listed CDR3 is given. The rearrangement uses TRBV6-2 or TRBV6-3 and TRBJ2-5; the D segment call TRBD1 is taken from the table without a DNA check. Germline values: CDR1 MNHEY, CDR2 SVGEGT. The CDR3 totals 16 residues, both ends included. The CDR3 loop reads CASSLGMGGGQETQYF.

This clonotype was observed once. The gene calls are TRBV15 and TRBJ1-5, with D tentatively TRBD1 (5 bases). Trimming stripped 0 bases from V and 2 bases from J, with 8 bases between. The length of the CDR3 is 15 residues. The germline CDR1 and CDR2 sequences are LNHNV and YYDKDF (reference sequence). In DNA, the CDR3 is TGTGCCACCAGCAGAGACAGGGTGGGCAATCAGCCCCAGCATTTT. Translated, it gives CATSRDRVGNQPQHF.

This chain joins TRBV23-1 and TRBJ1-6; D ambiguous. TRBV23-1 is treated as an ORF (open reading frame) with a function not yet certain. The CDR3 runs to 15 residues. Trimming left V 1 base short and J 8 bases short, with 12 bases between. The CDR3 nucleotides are TGCGCCAGCAGTCAATATGCAGAAACCTATTCACCCCTCCACTTT. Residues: CASSQYAETYSPLHF.

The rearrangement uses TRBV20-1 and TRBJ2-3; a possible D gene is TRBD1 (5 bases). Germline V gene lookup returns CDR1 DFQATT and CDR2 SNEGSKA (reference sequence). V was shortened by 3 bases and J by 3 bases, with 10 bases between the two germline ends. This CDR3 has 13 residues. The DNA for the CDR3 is TGCAGTGCTAGCCGTGCAGGGACAGATACGCAGTATTTT. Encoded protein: CSASRAGTDTQYF.

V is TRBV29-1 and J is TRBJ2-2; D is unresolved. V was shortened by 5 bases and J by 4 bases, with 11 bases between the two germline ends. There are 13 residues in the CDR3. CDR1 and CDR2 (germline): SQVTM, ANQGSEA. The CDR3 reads CSVIGSSTGELFF. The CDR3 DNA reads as TGCAGCGTTATAGGCAGCAGCACCGGGGAGCTGTTTTTT.

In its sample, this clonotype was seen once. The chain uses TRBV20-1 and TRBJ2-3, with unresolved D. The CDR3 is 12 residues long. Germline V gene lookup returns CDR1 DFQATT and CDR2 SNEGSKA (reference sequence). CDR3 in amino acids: CRTGPSTDTQYF. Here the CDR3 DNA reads TGCAGGACGGGTCCTAGCACAGATACGCAGTATTTT.

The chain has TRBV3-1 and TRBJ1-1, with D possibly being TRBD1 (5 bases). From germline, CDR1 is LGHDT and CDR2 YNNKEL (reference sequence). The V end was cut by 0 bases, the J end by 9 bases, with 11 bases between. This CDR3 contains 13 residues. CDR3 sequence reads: CASSQDSDSKAFF. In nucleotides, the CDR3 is TGTGCCAGCAGCCAAGACTCCGACAGTAAAGCTTTCTTT.

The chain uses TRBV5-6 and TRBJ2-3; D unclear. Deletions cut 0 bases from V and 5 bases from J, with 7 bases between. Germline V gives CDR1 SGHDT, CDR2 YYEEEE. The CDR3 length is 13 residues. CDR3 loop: CASSLVRRDTQYF. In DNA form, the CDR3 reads TGTGCCAGCAGCTTGGTGCGGAGAGATACGCAGTATTTT.

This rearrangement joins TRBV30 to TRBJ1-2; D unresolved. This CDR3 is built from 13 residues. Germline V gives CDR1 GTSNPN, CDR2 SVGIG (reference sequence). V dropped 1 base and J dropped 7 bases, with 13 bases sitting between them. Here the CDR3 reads CAWSDNPMGGYTF. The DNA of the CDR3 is TGTGCCTGGAGTGATAACCCCATGGGTGGCTACACCTTC.